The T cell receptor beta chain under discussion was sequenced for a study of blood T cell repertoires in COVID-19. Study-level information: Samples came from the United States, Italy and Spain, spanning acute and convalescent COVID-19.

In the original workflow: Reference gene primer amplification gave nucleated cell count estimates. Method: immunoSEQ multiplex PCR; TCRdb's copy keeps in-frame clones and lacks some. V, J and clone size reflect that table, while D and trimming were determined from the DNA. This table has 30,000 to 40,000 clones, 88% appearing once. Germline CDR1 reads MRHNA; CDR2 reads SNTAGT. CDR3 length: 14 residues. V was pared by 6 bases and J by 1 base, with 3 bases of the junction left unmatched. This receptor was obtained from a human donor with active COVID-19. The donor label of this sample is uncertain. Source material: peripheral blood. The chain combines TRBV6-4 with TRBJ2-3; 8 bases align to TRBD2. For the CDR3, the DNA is TGTGCCAGCAGCAAAGCGGGGGGCACAGATACGCAGTATTTT. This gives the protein CASSKAGGTDTQYF.